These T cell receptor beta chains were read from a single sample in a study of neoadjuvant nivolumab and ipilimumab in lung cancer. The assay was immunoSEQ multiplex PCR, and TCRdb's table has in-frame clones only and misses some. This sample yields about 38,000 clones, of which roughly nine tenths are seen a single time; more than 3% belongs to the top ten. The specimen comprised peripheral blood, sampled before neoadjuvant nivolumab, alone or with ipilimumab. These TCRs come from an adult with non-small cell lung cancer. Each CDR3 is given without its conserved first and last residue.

ASSQDPGWGEKLF | TRBJ1-4 | TRBV4-1
TSSQEMDGGNQPQH | TRBJ1-5 | TRBV1
ASRRQGSGINEQF | TRBJ2-1 | TRBV5-4
ASWRGLAGDEQY | TRBJ2-7 | TRBV27
ASSHSTGGNTEAF | TRBJ1-1 | TRBV4-1
ASSQLGPQETQY | TRBJ2-5 | TRBV4-1
SVDLTRGLETQY | TRBJ2-5 | TRBV29-1
AWSVAGGVRTEKLF | TRBJ1-4 | TRBV30
ASSLAGQKDQPQH | TRBJ1-5 | TRBV5-1
ASSLAGGAETQY | TRBJ2-5 | TRBV7-2
ASSLLGSEQF | TRBJ2-1 | TRBV7-3
ASSEDRGHQPQH | TRBJ1-5 | TRBV2
ASSQAPGEEQETQY | TRBJ2-5 | TRBV25-1
AISKSSNGYNEQF | TRBJ2-1 | TRBV10-3
AWRVYGTGYWFIPF | TRBJ1-1 | TRBV30
ASSQVNYNEQF | TRBJ2-1 | TRBV14
ASSLVPDREETQY | TRBJ2-5 | TRBV5-1
ASSPIRGTGAF | TRBJ1-1 | TRBV18
ARSPGTAGELF | TRBJ2-2 | TRBV30
AWTYRVNEKLF | TRBJ1-4 | TRBV30
ASSLGASDPAEQY | TRBJ2-7 | TRBV5-5
ASSAGDTNTETF | TRBJ1-1 | TRBV9
ARSGGLVTYEQY | TRBJ2-7 | TRBV5-3
ASSFAGQIYEQY | TRBJ2-7 | TRBV27
TSSQDSGLGSNQPQH | TRBJ1-5 | TRBV1
ASSTLQGDQPQH | TRBJ1-5 | TRBV19
ASSEGWWDYGYT | TRBJ1-2 | TRBV6-5
ASSYMTSSGNTIY | TRBJ1-3 | TRBV7-2
ASSPTGGETSYT | TRBJ1-2 | TRBV18
ASSTLGQGAETQY | TRBJ2-5 | TRBV7-2
ASSRGQLTGWGYEQY | TRBJ2-7 | TRBV7-9
ASSPPGALNTDTQY | TRBJ2-3 | TRBV18
ASSYFRQDSYEQY | TRBJ2-7 | TRBV6-5